This T cell receptor (beta chain) was observed in a study of blood T cell repertoires in COVID-19. The CDR3 is 12 amino acids. The V gene's germline CDR1 is WSHSY and CDR2 SAAADI. V was trimmed by 6 bases and J by 3 bases, leaving 8 bases between them. TCRdb keeps only in-frame clones here, not all; method: immunoSEQ multiplex PCR. Among about 250,000 clones listed, approximately 89% were seen once. Participants' reported clinical history set cohort assignment. The source material was PBMCs or T cells enriched from blood (not recorded which). The V call is TRBV10-2, the J call TRBJ1-2; D might be TRBD1 (5 bases). The sequence derives from a woman in her twenties or thirties with acute COVID-19. The CDR3, as DNA: TGCGCCAGCAGCACAGGAGACTATGGCTACACCTTC. Amino acids: CASSTGDYGYTF.